The entry below gives a single T cell receptor (beta chain) sequence along with its context. This sample was included in a study of T cell responses to AZD1222 COVID-19 vaccine. Whole-study context: Analysis merged second doses at about 4 or about 12 weeks.

TCRdb's copy holds only in-frame clones and misses some; the assay was immunoSEQ multiplex PCR. The sample has 150,000 to 200,000 clones, roughly 94% seen once. With 2 bases removed from V and 2 bases from J, the gap between germline ends came to 12 bases. CDR1 and CDR2 from the germline V gene are MDHEN and SYDVKM. The CDR3 consists of 15 residues. The TCR originated in an adult in good health. The chain employs TRBV28 and TRBJ1-2; TRBD1 might be the D (6 bases). The sample consisted of peripheral blood, taken on day 0 of AZD1222 vaccination. This chain's CDR3 is CASSLPGVLNYGYTF. The CDR3 nucleotides read TGTGCCAGCAGTTTACCAGGGGTGCTAAACTATGGCTACACCTTC.